This TCR beta chain originates from a study of cytomegalovirus exposure and HLA in healthy donors (dated by TCRdb to between 2016 and 2019). For the study in its entirety: According to an earlier analysis of several hundred of the donors, 150 million to 200 million T cells yielded 90 million to 130 million unique TCR beta sequences and about 300 Gb of sequence data. High-throughput TCR immunosequencing, statistical association of individual TCRs with disease status, and machine learning were combined to predict cytomegalovirus infection status. Every repertoire in the discovery cohort had been generated on one and the same sequencing platform. An earlier analysis of 450 to 750 of the donors used high-throughput TCR beta sequencing to judge whether each TCR beta V gene segment behaved as functional or pseudogenic. Of the roughly 430 genotyped donors, approximately 82% fell in the genetic ancestry cluster associated with self-reported Caucasian donors. A later genetic analysis took genome-wide SNP genotypes for 398 of the 666 donors and used that subset as a discovery cohort. Class I and class II HLA loci were covered by the typing at four-digit resolution. The T cell repertoires of about 700 subjects were profiled by immunosequencing and related to cytomegalovirus serostatus. A separate validation cohort of about 110 different subjects was used in addition to the approximately 700-subject first cohort. Among around 400 genotyped donors of the cohort, an average of around 240,000 unique TCR beta nucleotide sequences was sequenced per donor, of which roughly 17% were non-productive. A later analysis re-examined previously published TCR beta repertoires from roughly 720 donors and added high-resolution HLA genotyping to investigate patterns of TCR occurrence. Four or five DR-DQ haplotypes were treated as single units for association and clustering because of strong linkage in the cohort. The study aimed to test whether signatures of past pathogen exposure could be identified by cataloging public T cell receptors. The number of donors typed differed by locus, with 629-630 for A, B, C, DRB1 and DQB1, over 500 for DQA1, 606 for DPA1, and some 450 for DPB1. Donor age, sex, ethnicity and CMV serostatus were compiled alongside the repertoire data. Roughly 300 gigabases of sequencing data and approximately 85 million unique TCR sequences were included in an early release covering 550 to 650 HLA-typed donors. Rather than using new phenotypic data, the later analysis identified candidate immune exposures from TCR beta sequences and from how often those sequences occurred across donors. General conclusions and limits of the study: An association between a missense DCLRE1C variant and V-gene and J-gene trimming of TCR beta chains was found in a later genetic analysis and replicated in an independent cohort. Sequencing depth was assumed to be roughly uniform across donors in the presence/absence analyses, though that assumption may not hold. About 17 rarely observed V segments, including chromosome 9 orphons, were excluded from the earlier analysis of several hundred of the donors because counts were too low. Because HLA typing was missing for some donors at each locus, association tests included only the typed subset. The 87-base-pair reads could not distinguish some IMGT-functional V segments, including TRBV6-2 and TRBV6-3, so those segments were excluded. A total of 150 or so TCR beta chains were listed by the study as associated with cytomegalovirus. Specific HLA alleles were associated with about 17,000 TCR beta sequences at a false discovery rate of 0.05 in a later analysis. When HLA alleles, especially DR and DQ, strongly co-occurred, TCR associations were difficult to assign to individual alleles. The authors suggested that the approach could potentially be generalized to other disease states and immunological phenotypes. According to a later analysis, TCR association rates differed among HLA loci, with DRB1 alleles showing the most associated TCRs and HLA-C alleles showing the fewest. A further reported finding was that TCR beta sequences accurately predicted the HLA-A and HLA-B alleles for most subjects in the first cohort. A cluster of highly shared sequence variants was judged likely to represent a technical artifact of the sequencing pipeline. A later genetic analysis reported fewer N-insertions in productive TCRs among donors in an Asian-associated ancestry cluster than the roughly 700-donor mean. This cohort had only TCR beta chains sequenced, and the lack of alpha or paired-chain data limited which features could be detected. The classifier was reported to diagnose cytomegalovirus status with high specificity and sensitivity in both the original cohort and the validation cohort. Correlated functional status among segregating V segments might reflect linkage disequilibrium, but an unknown experimental factor could not be ruled out. In a later analysis, HLA-associated TCR beta chains showed more clonal expansion and lower generation probabilities than non-associated chains that were equally common. A later analysis found that most CMV-associated TCR beta chains appeared HLA-restricted, with HLA associations seemingly driven largely by CMV exposure. In a later analysis, several top co-occurrence clusters were reported to appear linked to parvovirus B19, influenza, CMV and Epstein-Barr virus. The only immune exposure information available for the cohort was CMV serostatus. A few of the identified cytomegalovirus-associated TCR beta chains were confirmed in vitro to be specific for cytomegalovirus antigens. In an earlier analysis of around 600 of the donors, most TCR beta V segments were observed in productive rearrangements about 90% or about 30% of the time, broadly matching IMGT annotations. While some public TCRs were present in many individuals, most TCR sequences turned up only very rarely across donors.

Regarding this clone: Its target antigen remains unknown. Per-base qualities were not stored, and no clone one base away is much larger.

The CDR3, cysteine through phenylalanine, is 17 amino acids long. Only the CDR3 portion is preserved as DNA: 51 bases, with reading frame beginning at the first base. From V the trimming removes 5 bases and from J it removes 3 bases, while the gene matches leave 13 bases of the junction unaccounted for. Per the germline V gene, SGHRS is the CDR1 and YFSETQ is the CDR2. The library came from the immunoSEQ multiplex PCR assay. For the multiplex PCR, a mixture combining 60 forward primers for TCR Vbeta segments and 13 reverse primers for TCR Jbeta segments was used. Amplification of the CDR3 region of rearranged TCR beta genes was performed with a multiplex PCR assay on genomic DNA. Amplified TCR beta libraries were sequenced as 87-base-pair reads on the Illumina HiSeq System. The study's own analysis went as follows. A later analysis tallied 75 million to 95 million unique TCR beta chains across the 700 or so repertoires, and some 10 million of those chains were shared by two or more donors. A nearest-neighbor algorithm error-corrected the raw reads and collapsed the reads into unique sequences, merging closely related sequences to remove PCR and sequencing errors. Alignment of CDR3 sequences to IMGT reference sequences was used to assign V, D and J gene segments. For a sequence to be retained, a match of at least six nucleotides was required to both a V gene segment and a J gene segment. Rearrangements were called productive when the CDR3 lacked stop codons and stayed in frame with V and J; all others were non-productive. Following IMGT convention, CDR3 was defined as the stretch from the second conserved V-encoded cysteine to the conserved J-encoded phenylalanine. The earlier analysis of 550 to 650 of the donors excluded any sequence lacking an unambiguous match to a single V gene segment. In an earlier analysis of a few hundred of the donors, V segments were called functional above 56.7% productive rearrangements and were called segregating when the between-donor standard deviation exceeded 5%. A statistical classification framework was built for diagnosing cytomegalovirus status from the catalog of TCR beta chain sequences. A later analysis assigned V and J genes by comparing TCR nucleotide sequences with IMGT/GENE-DB human TR gene sequences. Using the TCRdist pipeline, a later analysis assigned CDR3 sequences along with most-parsimonious VDJ recombination scenarios. A later analysis defined each TCR beta chain by its CDR3 amino acid sequence plus V-gene family, and excluded reads lacking a unique V-gene family. In a later analysis, some 600 highly shared, low-generation-probability nucleotide sequences were removed to address suspected cross-contamination and a sequencing artifact. A later analysis calculated a clonal expansion index for each public chain from normalized within-repertoire ranks of inferred template counts. Generation probabilities in a later analysis came from a VDJ recombination model fitted to out-of-frame rearrangements, and those results were checked against IGoR. In a later analysis, hypergeometric tests were used to score TCR-TCR, TCR-HLA and TCR-CMV co-occurrence, with a repertoire-size bias correction applied to TCR pairs. To estimate false discovery rates, a later analysis permuted the HLA or CMV assignments 20 times. In a later analysis, co-occurring TCRs were grouped with DBSCAN, and TCRdist sequence similarity was added when clustering was performed within HLA-allele-positive subsets. Repertoires with fewer than 30,000 or more than 120,000 public chains, plus five repertoires with anomalous nucleotide sharing, were excluded from co-occurrence clustering. TCRdb carries this immuneACCESS record with in-frame sequences only. Its versions omit some clonotypes, under half of them owing to an unresolved V gene in the studies checked, with the rest unexplained. That table furnishes V, J and clone size, whereas the DNA furnished D and trimming. Recorded for this sample are around 130,000 clones; 8.5% to 9% of them occurred a single time. Approximately 6.6% of the sample lies in the top ten.

In total, 500 to 700 healthy bone marrow donors made up the cohort. Cohort members were all nominally healthy when sampled, although unrecorded immune exposures were likely present. The donor was CMV seropositive and was included in the group of 270 or so seropositive cohort members. Each donor provided a peripheral blood sample, and peripheral blood mononuclear cells were used for TCR beta sequencing. Genomic DNA was extracted from the blood cell samples with the Qiagen DNeasy Blood Extraction Kit. This clonotype was sampled from a woman aged 40-49 years in good health and CMV-seropositive. Source material: PBMCs. The rearranged segments are TRBV5-1 and TRBJ1-2; 10 bases in the junction line up with TRBD1. The nucleotides are TGCGCCAGCAGTTTTGGGGACAGGGGTGGCTGGGACTATGGCTACACCTTC. It is translated as CASSFGDRGGWDYGYTF.